Here is one TCR beta chain with its context. MiXCR was run by TCRdb on the 5' RACE reads, yielding one entry per CDR3 protein. The sample lists over 30,000 distinct CDR3 sequences, approximately 30% occurring once. CD25-based Treg depletion was applied to purified naive CD4+ T cells. Per the germline V gene, CDR1 is SGHRS and CDR2 is YFSETQ. The V and J ends lost 6 bases and 2 bases respectively, with 14 bases between them. The CDR3 contains 14 residues. The receptor's source is a female donor with breast cancer. This rearrangement joins TRBV5-1 to TRBJ2-5; D remains unclear. Sequencing was performed on naive CD4+ T cells sorted from a lymph node. Subset denoted: naive CD4+ T cells, CD4+CD45RA+CD25-. The CDR3 coding sequence is TGCGCCAGCACCCCGTGGCAGCCTCAAGAGACCCAGTACTTC. Protein sequence: CASTPWQPQETQYF.